This is a list of T cell receptor beta chains from one sample in a study of STAT5B mutations in CD4+ large granular lymphocyte leukemia. Only in-frame clones appear in the TCRdb table, and some are missing; sequencing was by immunoSEQ multiplex PCR. The repertoire consists of 35,000 to 40,000 clones, with approximately 85% occurring once and the leading ten covering over 1%. Sequenced sample: CD4+ T cells from blood buffy coats. These receptors all stem from a human donor in good health. Both conserved end residues are part of each CDR3. A D gene is named only where the DNA matches it firmly. Expanded clones get a size class; other rows say once, few or many, or leave the size out.

TRBV9	TRBJ2-3	NA	TRBD2	TGTGCCAGCAGCGTGGGGGGGGAACTAACAGATACGCAGTATTTT	CASSVGGELTDTQYF
TRBV5-1	TRBJ1-4	few	NA	TGCGCCAGCAGCCCAATTGGAGGTGGGGAAAAACTGTTTTTT	CASSPIGGGEKLFF
TRBV5-1	TRBJ2-3	NA	NA	TGCGCCAGCAGCTTGGGACAGTTAAGCACAGATACGCAGTATTTT	CASSLGQLSTDTQYF
TRBV30	TRBJ1-5	few	TRBD1	TGTGCCTGGTCGACAGGGTTGAACAATCAGCCCCAGCATTTT	CAWSTGLNNQPQHF
TRBV15	TRBJ1-4	NA	NA	TGTGCCACCAGCAGAGGCCAGGGCAATGAAAAACTGTTTTTT	CATSRGQGNEKLFF
TRBV7-6	TRBJ1-4	once	TRBD1	TGTGCCAGCAGCTTAGGTGTACAGGGGAGTTCGCAGAGTGAAAAACTGTTTTTT	CASSLGVQGSSQSEKLFF
TRBV18	TRBJ2-3	NA	TRBD2	TGTGCCAGCTCACCAATCGGACTAGCGGGCCCAGATACGCAGTATTTT	CASSPIGLAGPDTQYF
TRBV5-1	TRBJ1-1	NA	TRBD1	TGCGCCAGCAGCTTGACCGGGACAGGGAAGCGGAACACTGAAGCTTTCTTT	CASSLTGTGKRNTEAFF
TRBV18	TRBJ2-3	NA	TRBD2	TGTGCCAGCTCCCTGTGGGAGGGTAGCACAGATACGCAGTATTTT	CASSLWEGSTDTQYF
TRBV19	TRBJ2-7	NA	TRBD1	TGTGCCAGTAGAACCCTAGAGACAGGGAAAGGCGAGCAGTACTTC	CASRTLETGKGEQYF
TRBV14	TRBJ2-3	once	NA	TGTGCCAGCAGCCAAGATAGAGTCCCGGGCGGAGATACGCAGTATTTT	CASSQDRVPGGDTQYF
TRBV18	TRBJ1-1	few	TRBD1	TGTGCCAGCTCACCTAGGACAGGTTTGGCTGAAGCTTTCTTT	CASSPRTGLAEAFF
TRBV21-1	TRBJ2-7	few	NA	TGTGCCAGCAGCACCCTTGGGGCTTTGGGCTACGAGCAGTACTTC	CASSTLGALGYEQYF
TRBV5-3	TRBJ2-1	NA	TRBD2	TGTGCCAGAAGCATCAGACTAGCGGGGTCCAATGAGCAGTTCTTC	CARSIRLAGSNEQFF
TRBV28	TRBJ2-7	NA	NA	TGTGCCAGCACCCCGATGGGGCAGGGAGACTCCTACGAGCAGTACTTC	CASTPMGQGDSYEQYF
TRBV2	TRBJ2-7	once	NA	TGTGCCAGCAGTTCAGGCCCACCTTCCTACGAGCAGTACTTC	CASSSGPPSYEQYF
TRBV7-2	TRBJ2-7	NA	NA	TGTGCCAGCAGTCTAGAAAACAGGGACGAGCAGTACTTC	CASSLENRDEQYF
TRBV28	TRBJ2-7	NA	NA	TGTGCCAGCAGTTCCTTTAGGGACGAGCAGTACTTC	CASSSFRDEQYF
TRBV6-5	TRBJ1-1	NA	NA	TGTGCCAGCAGTTACCCGACCCCCGGGGGGAGTGAAGCTTTCTTT	CASSYPTPGGSEAFF
TRBV4-2	TRBJ1-5	once	NA	TGTGCCAGCAGCCCCTATGCAGGGCCAAATCAGCCCCAGCATTTT	CASSPYAGPNQPQHF
TRBV7-8	TRBJ2-3	NA	NA	TGTGCCAGCAGCGATAGGAACGGGGATACGCAGTATTTT	CASSDRNGDTQYF
TRBV10-3	TRBJ1-1	once	NA	TGTGCCATCAGTGAAGGGGGGTACACTGAAGCTTTCTTT	CAISEGGYTEAFF
TRBV9	TRBJ1-2	NA	NA	TGTGCCAGCAGCGTAGAGGGCAGTGGGGACTATGGCTACACCTTC	CASSVEGSGDYGYTF
TRBV27	TRBJ2-1	NA	TRBD2	TGTGCCAGCAGTCTTCCCCTACTAGCGGGGGGTAATCATGAGCAGTTCTTC	CASSLPLLAGGNHEQFF
TRBV6-1	TRBJ2-3	NA	NA	TGTGCCAGCAGTGAAGGAGATACGCAGTATTTT	CASSEGDTQYF
TRBV5-1	TRBJ2-3	once	NA	TGCGCCAGCATGAACGGTGCTAGCACAGATACGCAGTATTTT	CASMNGASTDTQYF